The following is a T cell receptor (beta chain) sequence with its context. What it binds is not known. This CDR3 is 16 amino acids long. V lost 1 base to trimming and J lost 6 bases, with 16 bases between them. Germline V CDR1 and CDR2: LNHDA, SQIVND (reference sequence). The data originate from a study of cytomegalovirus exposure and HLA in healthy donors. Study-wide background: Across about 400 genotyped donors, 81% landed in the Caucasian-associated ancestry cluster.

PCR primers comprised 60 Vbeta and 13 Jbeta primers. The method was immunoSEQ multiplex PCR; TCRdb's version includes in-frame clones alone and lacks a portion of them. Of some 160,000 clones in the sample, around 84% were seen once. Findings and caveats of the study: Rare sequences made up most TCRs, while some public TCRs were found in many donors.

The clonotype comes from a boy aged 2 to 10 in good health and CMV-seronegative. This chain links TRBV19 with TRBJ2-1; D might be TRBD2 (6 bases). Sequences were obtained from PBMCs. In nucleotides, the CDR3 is TGTGCCAGTAGTATAGGGAGGGCAAAGCAATTCAATGAGCAGTTCTTC. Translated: CASSIGRAKQFNEQFF.